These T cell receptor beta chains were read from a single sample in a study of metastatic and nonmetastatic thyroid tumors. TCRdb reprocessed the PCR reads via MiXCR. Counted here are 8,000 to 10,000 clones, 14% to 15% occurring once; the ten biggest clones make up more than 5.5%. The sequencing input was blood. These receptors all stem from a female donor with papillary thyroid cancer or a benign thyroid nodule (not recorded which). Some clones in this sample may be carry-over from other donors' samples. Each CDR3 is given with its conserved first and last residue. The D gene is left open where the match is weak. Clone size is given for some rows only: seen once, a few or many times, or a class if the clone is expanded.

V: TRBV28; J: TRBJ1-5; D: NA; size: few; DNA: TGTGCCAGCAGTTTAATAGGGGTTAATCAGCCCCAGCATTTT; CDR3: CASSLIGVNQPQHF
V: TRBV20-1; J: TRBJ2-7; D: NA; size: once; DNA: TGCAGTCCTCGGATGGGTCTGGCGGACGCCTACGAGCAGTACTTC; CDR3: CSPRMGLADAYEQYF
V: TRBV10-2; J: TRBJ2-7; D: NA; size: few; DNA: TGCGCCAGCAGTGATCTCGCCTACGAGCAGTACTTC; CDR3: CASSDLAYEQYF
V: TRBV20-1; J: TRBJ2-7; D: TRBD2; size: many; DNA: TGCAGTCCTCGGGGGGGTCTAGCGGACGCCTACGAGCAGTACTTC; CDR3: CSPRGGLADAYEQYF
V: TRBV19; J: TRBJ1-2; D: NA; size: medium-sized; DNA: TGTGCCAGTAGTCCCCAGGACGGGGATTTTGGCTACACCTTC; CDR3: CASSPQDGDFGYTF
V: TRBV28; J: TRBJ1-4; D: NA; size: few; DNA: TGTGCCAGCAGTTTAGCGACAGTGGGGGATGAAAAACTGTTTTTT; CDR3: CASSLATVGDEKLFF
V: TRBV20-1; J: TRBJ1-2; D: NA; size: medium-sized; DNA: TGCAGTGCTCCCTATAGCGGGTCGAACTATGGCTACACCTTC; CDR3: CSAPYSGSNYGYTF
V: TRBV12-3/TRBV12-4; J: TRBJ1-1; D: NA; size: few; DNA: TGTGCCAGCAGTTTTACAGTCGTCAGTGTGCTTGAAGCTTTCTTT; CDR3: CASSFTVVSVLEAFF
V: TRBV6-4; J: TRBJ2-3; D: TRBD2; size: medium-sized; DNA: TGTGCCAGCAGTGACGGGACTAGCGGGGGCACAGATACGCAGTATTTT; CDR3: CASSDGTSGGTDTQYF
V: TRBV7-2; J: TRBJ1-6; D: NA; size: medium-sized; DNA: TGTGCCAGCAGCTCAGGGTATAATTCACCCCTCCACTTT; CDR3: CASSSGYNSPLHF
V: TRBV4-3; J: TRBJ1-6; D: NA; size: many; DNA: TGCGCCAGCAGCCAAGGATGGACACCAGAGTCACCCCTCCACTTT; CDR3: CASSQGWTPESPLHF
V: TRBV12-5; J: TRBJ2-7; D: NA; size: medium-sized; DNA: TGTGCTAGTGGCCGGACAGTTTACGAGCAGTACTTC; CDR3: CASGRTVYEQYF
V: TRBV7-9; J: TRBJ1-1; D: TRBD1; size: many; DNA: TGTGCCAGCAGCTCTGACTCGACAGGGTACACTGAAGCTTTCTTT; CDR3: CASSSDSTGYTEAFF
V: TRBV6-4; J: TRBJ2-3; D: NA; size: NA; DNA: TGTGCCAGCAGTGACTTACAGGGCGTTACAGATACGCAGTATTTT; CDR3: CASSDLQGVTDTQYF
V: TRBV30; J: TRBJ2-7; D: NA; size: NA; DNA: TGTGACTGGTCCAGACTCTTTCAGCCGTACGAGCAGTACTTC; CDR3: CDWSRLFQPYEQYF
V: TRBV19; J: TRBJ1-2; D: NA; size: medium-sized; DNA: TGTGCCAGTAGTCGGGGGTATGGCTACACCTTC; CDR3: CASSRGYGYTF
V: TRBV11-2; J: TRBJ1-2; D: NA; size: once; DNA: TGTGCCAGCAGCTTCCCCGGACGGGGAGACTATGGCTACACCTTC; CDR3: CASSFPGRGDYGYTF
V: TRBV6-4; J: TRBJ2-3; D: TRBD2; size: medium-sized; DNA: TGTGCCAGCAGTGACGGGACTAGCGCAGATACGCAGTATTTT; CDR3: CASSDGTSADTQYF
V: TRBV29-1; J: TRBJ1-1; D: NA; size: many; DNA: TGCAGCGTTCTTGGAGGGGTAACGACAAACACTGAAGCTTTCTTT; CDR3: CSVLGGVTTNTEAFF
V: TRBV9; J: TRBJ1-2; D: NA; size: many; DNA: TGTGCCAGCAGCCTGGACAGTAACTATGGCTACACCTTC; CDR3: CASSLDSNYGYTF
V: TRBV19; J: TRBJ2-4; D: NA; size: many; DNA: TGTGCCAGTAGTGATCACAGTTCATCCAAAAACATTCAGTACTTC; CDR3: CASSDHSSSKNIQYF
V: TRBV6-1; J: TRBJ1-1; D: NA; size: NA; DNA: TGTGCCAGCAGTGAATGGGGGGTTCGCACTGAAGCTTTCTTT; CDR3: CASSEWGVRTEAFF
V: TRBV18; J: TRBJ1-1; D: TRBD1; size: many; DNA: TGTGCCAGCTCACTCCGGGACAGGGGGTACACTGAAGCTTTCTTT; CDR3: CASSLRDRGYTEAFF